The source of this T cell receptor (beta chain) is a study of blood T cells in healthy people across ages (dated by TCRdb to between 2014 and 2017). About the investigation overall: In model experiments, roughly one uniquely barcoded TCR beta cDNA molecule per two T cells was captured by template switching. To track age-related changes in TCR beta repertoire diversity, the study relied on deep sequencing normalized with unique cDNA molecular identifiers. The donors were split into four age groups: young (average roughly 15 years), middle-aged (more than 35), aged (more than 60) and long-lived (under 90). Using the same blood draw, the study looked at two additional independent replicas of 1 million unique cDNA reads for two donors, one aged 18 to 29 and the other aged 80 or older.

Preparation of the library involved 5' RACE. For sequencing, an Illumina HiSeq 2500 was employed. A second roughly 6 to 11 cycle PCR used a sample-barcoded 5' primer and a J-beta primer mix. A template-switch 5' adaptor carrying 12 random nucleotides introduced a unique molecular identifier onto each TCR beta cDNA molecule. Each sample yielded at least 2.5 million CDR3-containing paired-end reads. All of the RNA was converted into first-strand cDNA using the Mint cDNA synthesis kit, with a TRBC-specific oligonucleotide serving as the primer. After uracil-DNA glycosylase treatment, a first 18-cycle PCR used universal primers M1SS and BC2_uni_R on all cDNA. Per the authors' processing: For normalization, 1 million high-quality reads, each with a distinct molecular identifier, were randomly selected from each sample. Instead of being binned into consensus sequences, reads that shared molecular identifiers were thrown out. CDR3 identification, clonotype clustering and error correction used MiTCR with a Q25 quality threshold and the strictest error-elimination algorithm. A nonparametric unseen species model with Euler transformation was used to estimate a lower bound on total TCR beta diversity. The raw public data were reprocessed by TCRdb itself: fastp quality trimming at Q25, MiXCR clonotype calling, in-frame beta chains only. All rows with the same CDR3 protein become a single entry with the most common DNA and genes. TCRdb's processing, not the authors', yielded these V and J calls. The sample data list 750,000 to 950,000 distinct CDR3 sequences, and under 30% of these were observed just once. Of the sample, 2.5% to 3.5% falls within the top ten clones.

The germline ends are 6 bases apart after V is trimmed by 1 base and J by 2 bases. According to the germline V gene, CDR1 reads SNHLY and CDR2 reads FYNNEI. The CDR3 numbers 14 residues from cysteine through phenylalanine. Here the CDR3 DNA is all that survives: 42 bases in frame from base 1. The 35 to 40 donors, aged about 6 to 95 years, were systemically healthy Caucasian individuals from Russia. Approximately 9 milliliters of peripheral blood were collected from each donor into EDTA-treated Vacutainer tubes. PBMCs were isolated by Ficoll-Paque density-gradient centrifugation, with at least 7 million obtained per sample. Trizol reagent was used to extract total RNA from the PBMCs, yielding at least 6 micrograms per sample. The percentages of naive CD45RAhigh/CD27high T cells were determined by flow cytometry on a PBMC aliquot from every donor. Remarks on this clonotype: Its antigen specificity is not known. Per-base qualities were not stored, and no clone one base away is much larger.

What the study reported, not specific to this receptor: Observed TCR beta diversity correlated strongly with the percentage of naive T cells measured by flow cytometry. Conclusive comparison of naive and antigen-experienced compartments was prevented by the profiling of bulk unsorted PBMCs. The CMV infection status of donors was not known, potentially confounding age-related changes in expanded clonotypes. Compared with the aged group, the long-lived group had more naive CD4+ T cells, fewer expanded clones and increased TCR diversity, a pattern suggesting age selection. Estimates of total diversity based on one million sequenced T cells were regarded as lower bounds and as underestimates. As age increased, observed TCR beta diversity per million T cells dropped in a roughly linear way, and a significant reduction was already evident by age 40.

This same sample was also part of a study on T cells of mothers and their children. According to the second study: Donors were nine systemically healthy Caucasian individuals: three mothers and their six children. cDNA synthesis used all of the extracted RNA, with approximately 1.4 ug of RNA in each 15 ul reaction. Sample barcodes and 2-4 random nucleotides were added via the M1S primer in the second PCR. Over 8 million TCR beta CDR3 reads came from each mother, compared with approximately 3 million reads from each child. TCR recombination output is similarly shaped by thymic selection in related and unrelated pairs, with a minor effect exerted by inherited differences. Normalized repertoire overlap in related mother-child pairs was always slightly higher than in unrelated mother-child pairs, but the difference was never significant. No persistent microchimeric T cell clones were detected, at a sensitivity of roughly 96 clones per million clonotypes. Deep NGS was used in the study to compare the TCR beta repertoires of mothers and children and to look for features that separate related mother-child pairs from unrelated individuals. On average, the children were about 10 +/- 4 years old, while the mothers were about 40 +/- 4 years old. After adapter ligation was performed with NEBNext reagents, the libraries were sequenced on an Illumina HiSeq 2000 with 100+100 nt paired-end reads. To prevent cross-contamination, the mother and child libraries were prepared a month apart and were sequenced in separate runs. Between roughly 500,000 and 2,300,000 distinct TCR beta clonotypes were identified per donor. Naive TCR beta clonotypes were estimated from low-frequency clonotypes matched to each donor's FACS-determined naive share, without sorting.

The TCR was taken from a boy aged 5-17 years in good health. Material: blood. The rearranged chain carries TRBV2 and TRBJ1-5, with the D gene call left open. The CDR3 reads as follows: CASSEESGNQPQHF. The bases are TGTGCCAGCAGTGAAGAATCAGGCAATCAGCCCCAGCATTTT. Supplemented by the reference TRBV2 and TRBJ1-5 proteins around the CDR3, the complete variable domain is EPEVTQTPSHQVTQMGQEVILRCVPISNHLYFYWYRQILGQKVEFLVSFYNNEISEKSEIFDDQFSVERPDGSNFTLKIRSTKLEDSAMYFCASSEESGNQPQHFGDGTRLSIL.